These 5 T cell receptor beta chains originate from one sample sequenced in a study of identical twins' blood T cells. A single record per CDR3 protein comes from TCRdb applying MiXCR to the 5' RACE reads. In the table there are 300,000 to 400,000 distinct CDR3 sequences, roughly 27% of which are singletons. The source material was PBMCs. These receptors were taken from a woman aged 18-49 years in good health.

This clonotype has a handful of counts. The chain's CDR3 is CASSLKGVGTGELFF. The CDR3 DNA sequence: TGTGCCAGCAGTTTAAAGGGGGTTGGCACCGGGGAGCTGTTTTTT. This chain joins TRBV12-3 or TRBV12-4 and TRBJ2-2; possibly TRBD1 for D (6 bases). The CDR3 is 15 residues long. V was pared by 2 bases and J by 4 bases, with 11 bases between.

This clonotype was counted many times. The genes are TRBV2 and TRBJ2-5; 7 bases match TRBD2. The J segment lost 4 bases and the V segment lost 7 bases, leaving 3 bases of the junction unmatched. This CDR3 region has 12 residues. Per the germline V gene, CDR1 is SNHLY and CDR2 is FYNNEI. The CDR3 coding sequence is TGTGCCAGCAAACGCGGGAGAGAGACCCAGTACTTC. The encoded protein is CASKRGRETQYF.

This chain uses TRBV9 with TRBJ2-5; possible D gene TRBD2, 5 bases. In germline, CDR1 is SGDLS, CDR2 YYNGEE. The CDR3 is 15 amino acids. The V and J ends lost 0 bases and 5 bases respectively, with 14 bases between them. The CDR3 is CASSVAPFSGETQYF. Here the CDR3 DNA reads TGTGCCAGCAGCGTAGCTCCCTTTTCGGGGGAGACCCAGTACTTC.

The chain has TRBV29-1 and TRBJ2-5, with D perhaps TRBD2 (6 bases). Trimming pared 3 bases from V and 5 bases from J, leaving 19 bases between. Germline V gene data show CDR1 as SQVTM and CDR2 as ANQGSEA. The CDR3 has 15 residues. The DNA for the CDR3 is TGCAGCGTTGACTCCGGGAGCTACGATGTGGAGACCCAGTACTTC. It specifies CSVDSGSYDVETQYF.

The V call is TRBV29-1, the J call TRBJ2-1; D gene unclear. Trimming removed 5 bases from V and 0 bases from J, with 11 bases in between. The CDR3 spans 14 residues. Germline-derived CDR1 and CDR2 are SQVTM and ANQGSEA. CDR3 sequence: CSVPDTYSYNEQFF. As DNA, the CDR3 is TGCAGCGTTCCCGACACCTACTCCTACAATGAGCAGTTCTTC.